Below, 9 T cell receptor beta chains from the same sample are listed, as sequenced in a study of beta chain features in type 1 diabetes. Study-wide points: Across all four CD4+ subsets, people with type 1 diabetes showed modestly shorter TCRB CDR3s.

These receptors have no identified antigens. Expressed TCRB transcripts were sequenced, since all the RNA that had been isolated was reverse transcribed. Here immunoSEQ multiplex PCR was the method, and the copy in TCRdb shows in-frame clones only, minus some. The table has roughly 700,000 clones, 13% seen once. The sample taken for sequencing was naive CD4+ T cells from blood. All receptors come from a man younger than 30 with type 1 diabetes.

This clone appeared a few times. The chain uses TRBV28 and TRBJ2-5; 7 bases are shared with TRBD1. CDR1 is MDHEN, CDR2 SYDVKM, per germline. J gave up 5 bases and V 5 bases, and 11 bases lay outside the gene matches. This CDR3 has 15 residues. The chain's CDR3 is CASSPSTGARETQYF. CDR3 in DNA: TGTGCCAGCAGTCCCTCTACAGGGGCCCGGGAGACCCAGTACTTC.

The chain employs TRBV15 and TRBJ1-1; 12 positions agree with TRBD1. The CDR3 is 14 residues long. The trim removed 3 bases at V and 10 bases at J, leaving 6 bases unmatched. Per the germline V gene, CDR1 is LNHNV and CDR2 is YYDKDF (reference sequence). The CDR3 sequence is CATSRGQGALGAFF. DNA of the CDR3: TGTGCCACCAGCAGGGGACAGGGGGCGTTGGGAGCTTTCTTT.

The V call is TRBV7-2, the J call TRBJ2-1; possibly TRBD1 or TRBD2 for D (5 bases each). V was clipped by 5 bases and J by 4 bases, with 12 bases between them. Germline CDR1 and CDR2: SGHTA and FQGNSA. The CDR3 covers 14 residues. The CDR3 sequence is CASSPPGAYNEQFF. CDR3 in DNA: TGTGCCAGCAGCCCCCCCGGGGCGTACAATGAGCAGTTCTTC.

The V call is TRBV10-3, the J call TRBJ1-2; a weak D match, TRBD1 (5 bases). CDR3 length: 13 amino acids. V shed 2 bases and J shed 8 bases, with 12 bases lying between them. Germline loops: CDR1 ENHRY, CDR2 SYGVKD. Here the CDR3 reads CAISEGHYRGYTF. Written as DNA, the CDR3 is TGTGCCATCAGTGAGGGACACTATAGAGGCTACACCTTC.

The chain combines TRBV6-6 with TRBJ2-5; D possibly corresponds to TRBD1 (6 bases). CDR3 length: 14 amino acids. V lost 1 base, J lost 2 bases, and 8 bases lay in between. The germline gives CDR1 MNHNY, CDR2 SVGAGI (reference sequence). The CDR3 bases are TGTGCCAGCAGTTACTATGGACAGCAAGAGACCCAGTACTTC. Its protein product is CASSYYGQQETQYF.

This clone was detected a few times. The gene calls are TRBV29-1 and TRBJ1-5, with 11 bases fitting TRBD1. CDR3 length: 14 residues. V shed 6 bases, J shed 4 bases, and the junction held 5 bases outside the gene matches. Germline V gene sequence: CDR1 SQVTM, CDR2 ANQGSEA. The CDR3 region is CSVKGTGGNQPQHF. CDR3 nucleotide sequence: TGCAGCGTCAAGGGGACAGGGGGGAATCAGCCCCAGCATTTT.

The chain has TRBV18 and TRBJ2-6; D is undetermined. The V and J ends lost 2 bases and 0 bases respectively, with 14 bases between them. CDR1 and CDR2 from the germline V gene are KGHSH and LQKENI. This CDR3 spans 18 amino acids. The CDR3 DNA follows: TGTGCCAGCTCACCATTTGAAGCACACCCCTCTGGGGCCAACGTCCTGACTTTC. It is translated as CASSPFEAHPSGANVLTF.

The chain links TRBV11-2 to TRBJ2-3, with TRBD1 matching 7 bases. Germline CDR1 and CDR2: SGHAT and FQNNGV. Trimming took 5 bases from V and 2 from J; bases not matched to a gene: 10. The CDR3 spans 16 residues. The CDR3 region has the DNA TGTGCCAGCAGCCGCGGAACCGGGACAGTCACAGATACGCAGTATTTT. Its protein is CASSRGTGTVTDTQYF.

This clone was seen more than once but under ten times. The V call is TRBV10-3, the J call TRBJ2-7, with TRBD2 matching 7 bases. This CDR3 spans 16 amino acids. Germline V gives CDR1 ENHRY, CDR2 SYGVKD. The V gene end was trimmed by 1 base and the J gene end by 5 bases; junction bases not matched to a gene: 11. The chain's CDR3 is CAISEWSSGGPHEQYF. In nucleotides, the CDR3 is TGTGCCATCAGTGAGTGGTCTTCGGGGGGTCCCCACGAGCAGTACTTC.